Listed below are T cell receptor beta chains from one sample, sequenced in a study of PD-L1 blockade in urothelial cancer. Only in-frame clones appear in the TCRdb table, and some are missing; sequencing was by immunoSEQ multiplex PCR. The repertoire holds over 75,000 clones, more than 80% seen once, with around 1% in the top ten. The sequenced sample was PBMCs, obtained around atezolizumab (anti-PD-L1) treatment. The receptor source for this set is a woman over 75 with urothelial cancer. Each CDR3 is given with its conserved first and last residue. The D gene is left open where the match is weak.

j_call	d_call	v_call	cdr3_aa	cdr3_nt
TRBJ1-5	NA	TRBV15	CATRGQGGDQPQHF	TGTGCCACCAGAGGCCAGGGAGGTGATCAGCCCCAGCATTTT
TRBJ2-3	TRBD2	TRBV4-1	CASSQDLHSGGSTDTQYF	TGCGCCAGCAGCCAAGATCTTCACTCGGGGGGGAGCACAGATACGCAGTATTTT
TRBJ1-1	TRBD1	TRBV6-6	CASSTGQAQTERAFF	TGTGCCAGCAGTACAGGACAGGCCCAAACCGAGAGGGCTTTCTTT
TRBJ2-7	NA	TRBV6-1	CASSQRARPYEQYF	TGTGCCAGCAGTCAGAGGGCACGACCCTACGAGCAGTACTTC
TRBJ2-4	TRBD2	TRBV7-2	CASSLRAGVDKNIQYF	TGTGCCAGCAGCTTACGGGCGGGAGTCGACAAAAACATTCAGTACTTC
TRBJ2-7	TRBD1	TRBV28	CASSPTGQRQGNSPRTYF	TGTGCCAGCAGCCCCACGGGACAGCGCCAAGGAAATTCGCCAAGGACGTACTTC
TRBJ2-2	NA	TRBV9	CASRAGLTGELFF	TGTGCCAGCAGAGCAGGGTTGACCGGGGAGCTGTTTTTT
TRBJ2-1	TRBD1	TRBV10-1	CASSTGTGGYNEQFF	TGCGCCAGCTCGACCGGGACAGGGGGCTACAATGAGCAGTTCTTC
TRBJ1-2	NA	TRBV30	CAWSPIFSGVGGYTF	TGTGCCTGGAGTCCCATTTTCTCGGGGGTTGGGGGCTACACCTTC
TRBJ1-2	TRBD1	TRBV2	CASSSPTGMGLYGYTF	TGTGCCAGCAGTTCCCCGACAGGGATGGGCCTCTATGGCTACACCTTC
TRBJ1-1	TRBD1	TRBV2	CASNRQGVMNTEAFF	TGTGCCAGCAACCGACAGGGGGTAATGAACACTGAAGCTTTCTTT
TRBJ1-1	NA	TRBV10-2	CASSPGQSEAFF	TGCGCCAGCAGCCCCGGACAATCTGAAGCTTTCTTT
TRBJ2-3	TRBD1	TRBV7-3	CASSLVGTGASGSTDTQYF	TGTGCCAGCAGCTTAGTCGGGACAGGGGCATCGGGTAGCACAGATACGCAGTATTTT